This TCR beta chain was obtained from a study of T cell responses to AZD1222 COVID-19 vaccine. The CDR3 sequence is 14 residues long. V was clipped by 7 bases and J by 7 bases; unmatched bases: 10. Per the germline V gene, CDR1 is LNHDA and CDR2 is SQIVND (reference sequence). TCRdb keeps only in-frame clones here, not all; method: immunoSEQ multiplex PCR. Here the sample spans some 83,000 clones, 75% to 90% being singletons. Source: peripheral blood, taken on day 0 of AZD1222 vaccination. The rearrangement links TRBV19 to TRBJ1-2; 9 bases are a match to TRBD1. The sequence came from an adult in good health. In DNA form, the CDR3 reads TGTGCCAGTACCGCCCGGGACAGGGCGGGTGGCTACACCTTC. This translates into CASTARDRAGGYTF.